This T cell receptor beta chain comes out of a study of blood T cell repertoires in COVID-19. Study-level information: COVID-19 samples collected from the United States, Italy and Spain covered acute and convalescent phases. T cells, B-cell-depleted T cells, or PBMCs provided the cDNA or gDNA that served as material.

The germline V gene has CDR1 LNHNV and CDR2 YYDKDF (reference sequence). Trimming took 4 bases from V and 6 from J; bases not matched to a gene: 6. The CDR3 runs to 14 residues. In the authors' workflow: Nucleated cell counts were estimated from reference gene primer amplification. Only in-frame clones appear in the TCRdb table, and some are missing; sequencing was by immunoSEQ multiplex PCR. The V and J calls and clone size come from that table; D and trimming were worked out from the DNA. The repertoire holds approximately 300,000 clones, about 85% seen once, with about 2.2% in the top ten. The sample was peripheral blood. The source of this sequence is a woman aged 45 to 65 who had recovered from COVID-19. The chain joins TRBV15 to TRBJ1-5; TRBD1 agrees at 7 bases. This CDR3 is CATSTSTGFQPQHF. CDR3 nucleotide sequence: TGTGCCACCAGCACCTCGACAGGGTTTCAGCCCCAGCATTTT.